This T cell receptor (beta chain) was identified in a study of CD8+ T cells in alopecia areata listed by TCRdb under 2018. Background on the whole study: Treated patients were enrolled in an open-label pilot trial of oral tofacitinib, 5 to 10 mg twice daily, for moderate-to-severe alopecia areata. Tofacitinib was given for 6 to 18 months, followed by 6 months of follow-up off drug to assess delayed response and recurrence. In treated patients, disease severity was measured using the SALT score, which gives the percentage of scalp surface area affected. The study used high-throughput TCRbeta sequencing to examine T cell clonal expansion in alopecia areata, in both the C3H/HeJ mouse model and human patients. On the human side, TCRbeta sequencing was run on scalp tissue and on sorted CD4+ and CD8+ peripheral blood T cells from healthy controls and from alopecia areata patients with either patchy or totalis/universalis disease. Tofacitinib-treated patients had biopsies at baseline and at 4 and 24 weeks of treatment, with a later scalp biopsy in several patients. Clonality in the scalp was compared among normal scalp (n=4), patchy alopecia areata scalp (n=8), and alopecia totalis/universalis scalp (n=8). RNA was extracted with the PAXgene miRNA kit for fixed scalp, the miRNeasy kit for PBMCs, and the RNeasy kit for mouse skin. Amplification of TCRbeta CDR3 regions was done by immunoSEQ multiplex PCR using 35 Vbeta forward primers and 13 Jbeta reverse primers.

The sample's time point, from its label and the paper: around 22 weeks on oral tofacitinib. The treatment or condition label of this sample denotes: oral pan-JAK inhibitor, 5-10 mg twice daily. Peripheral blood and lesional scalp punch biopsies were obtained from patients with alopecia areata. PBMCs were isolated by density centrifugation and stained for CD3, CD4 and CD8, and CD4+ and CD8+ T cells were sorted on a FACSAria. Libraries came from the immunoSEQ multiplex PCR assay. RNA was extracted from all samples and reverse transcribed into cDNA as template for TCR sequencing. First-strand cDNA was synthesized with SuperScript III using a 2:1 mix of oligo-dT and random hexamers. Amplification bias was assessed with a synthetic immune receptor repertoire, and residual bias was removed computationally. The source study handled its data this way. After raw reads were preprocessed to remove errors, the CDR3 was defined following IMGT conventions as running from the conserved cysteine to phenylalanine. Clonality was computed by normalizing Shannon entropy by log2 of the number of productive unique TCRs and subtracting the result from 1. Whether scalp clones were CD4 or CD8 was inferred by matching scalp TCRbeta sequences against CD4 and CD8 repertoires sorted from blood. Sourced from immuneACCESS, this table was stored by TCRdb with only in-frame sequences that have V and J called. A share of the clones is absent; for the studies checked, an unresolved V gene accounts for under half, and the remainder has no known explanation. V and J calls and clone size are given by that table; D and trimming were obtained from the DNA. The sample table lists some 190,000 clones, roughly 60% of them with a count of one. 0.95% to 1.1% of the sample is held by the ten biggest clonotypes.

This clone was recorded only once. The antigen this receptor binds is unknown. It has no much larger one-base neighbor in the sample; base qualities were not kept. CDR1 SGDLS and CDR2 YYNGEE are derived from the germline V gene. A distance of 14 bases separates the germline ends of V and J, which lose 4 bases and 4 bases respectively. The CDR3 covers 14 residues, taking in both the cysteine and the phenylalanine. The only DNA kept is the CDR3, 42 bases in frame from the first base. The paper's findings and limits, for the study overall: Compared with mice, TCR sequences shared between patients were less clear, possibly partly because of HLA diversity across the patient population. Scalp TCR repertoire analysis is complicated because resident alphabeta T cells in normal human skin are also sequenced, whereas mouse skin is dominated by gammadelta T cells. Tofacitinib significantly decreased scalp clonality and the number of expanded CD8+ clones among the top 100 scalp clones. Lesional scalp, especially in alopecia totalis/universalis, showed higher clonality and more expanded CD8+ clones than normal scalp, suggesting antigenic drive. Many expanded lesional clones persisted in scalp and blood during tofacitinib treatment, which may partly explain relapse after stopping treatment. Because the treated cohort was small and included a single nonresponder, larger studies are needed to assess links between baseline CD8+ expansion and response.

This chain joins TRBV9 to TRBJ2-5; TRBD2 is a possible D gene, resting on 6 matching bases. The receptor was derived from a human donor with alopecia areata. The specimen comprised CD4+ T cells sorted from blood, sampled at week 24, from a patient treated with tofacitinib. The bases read TGTGCCAGCAGCTCGGGACTCCCCCCAGAGACCCAGTACTTC. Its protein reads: CASSSGLPPETQYF.